The rows below give T cell receptor beta chains drawn from one sample of a study of T cells in localized non-small cell lung cancer. Sequencing used immunoSEQ multiplex PCR; TCRdb keeps in-frame clones, though not all of them. The table lists about 72,000 clones, 70% to 90% of them singletons, with about 13% in the top ten. The sequencing here drew on peripheral blood, taken before any cancer treatment. These receptors all come from an older female donor with stage I lung adenocarcinoma. Both conserved end residues are part of each CDR3. D genes are given only for firm matches. Clone size is given for some rows only: seen once, a few or many times, or a class if the clone is expanded.

d_call: .
v_call: TRBV18
clone_size: .
j_call: TRBJ2-1
cdr3_nt: TGTGCCAGCTCACTCGGTGCGGTATACAATGAGCAGTTCTTC
cdr3_aa: CASSLGAVYNEQFF

d_call: .
v_call: TRBV15
clone_size: .
j_call: TRBJ1-4
cdr3_nt: TGTGCCACCAGCAGAGATCAAGGCGAAAAACTGTTTTTT
cdr3_aa: CATSRDQGEKLFF

d_call: TRBD1
v_call: TRBV4-1
clone_size: .
j_call: TRBJ1-2
cdr3_nt: TGCGCCAGCAGCCAAGCCGGCAGGGGGCCCTCTAACTATGGCTACACCTTC
cdr3_aa: CASSQAGRGPSNYGYTF

d_call: .
v_call: TRBV5-4
clone_size: .
j_call: TRBJ2-3
cdr3_nt: TGTGCCAGCAGGGACTCCTCCTCTGGAGATACGCAGTATTTT
cdr3_aa: CASRDSSSGDTQYF

d_call: .
v_call: TRBV27
clone_size: .
j_call: TRBJ2-3
cdr3_nt: TGTGCCAGCAGTTTACCCGGGACTCCGCCAGATACGCAGTATTTT
cdr3_aa: CASSLPGTPPDTQYF

d_call: TRBD1
v_call: TRBV9
clone_size: .
j_call: TRBJ2-7
cdr3_nt: TGTGCCAGCAGCGTAGGGGACAGGGACCACGAGCAGTACTTC
cdr3_aa: CASSVGDRDHEQYF

d_call: .
v_call: TRBV5-1
clone_size: .
j_call: TRBJ2-2
cdr3_nt: TGCGCCAGCAGCTTGGCCCCACAGGGTGACACCGGGGAGCTGTTTTTT
cdr3_aa: CASSLAPQGDTGELFF

d_call: .
v_call: TRBV2
clone_size: .
j_call: TRBJ2-5
cdr3_nt: TGTGCCAGCAGTGAAGCCCATGATCCCATAGCGGACCAAGAGACCCAGTACTTC
cdr3_aa: CASSEAHDPIADQETQYF

d_call: .
v_call: TRBV7-9
clone_size: .
j_call: TRBJ2-7
cdr3_nt: TGTGCCAGCAGCTTGTCGGGGAACTACGAGCAGTACTTC
cdr3_aa: CASSLSGNYEQYF

d_call: .
v_call: TRBV5-5
clone_size: .
j_call: TRBJ2-1
cdr3_nt: TGTGCCAGCAGCTTGTTGTTGGCCTCTTACAATGAGCAGTTCTTC
cdr3_aa: CASSLLLASYNEQFF

d_call: .
v_call: TRBV5-4
clone_size: many
j_call: TRBJ2-3
cdr3_nt: TGTGCCAGCAGCCCGCTAGGGGGAGCTAGCACAGATACGCAGTATTTT
cdr3_aa: CASSPLGGASTDTQYF

d_call: TRBD2
v_call: TRBV12-5
clone_size: .
j_call: TRBJ2-1
cdr3_nt: TGTGCTAGTGGTTTCCCCGGACTAGCGGGGGAACATGAGCAGTTCTTC
cdr3_aa: CASGFPGLAGEHEQFF

d_call: .
v_call: TRBV2
clone_size: .
j_call: TRBJ1-1
cdr3_nt: TGTGCCAGCAGTAGAGGGATTACAGTGAACACTGAAGCTTTCTTT
cdr3_aa: CASSRGITVNTEAFF

d_call: TRBD2
v_call: TRBV11-2
clone_size: .
j_call: TRBJ2-3
cdr3_nt: TGTGCCAGCAGCCTACGGACTAGCGGGGGGTCAGATACGCAGTATTTT
cdr3_aa: CASSLRTSGGSDTQYF

d_call: .
v_call: TRBV6-1
clone_size: .
j_call: TRBJ2-2
cdr3_nt: TGTGCCAGCACCCACAATAGGGTGAACACCGGGGAGCTGTTTTTT
cdr3_aa: CASTHNRVNTGELFF

d_call: TRBD2
v_call: TRBV4-1
clone_size: .
j_call: TRBJ2-1
cdr3_nt: TGCGCCAGCAGCTCCCCGACTAGCGGACTCTACAATGAGCAGTTCTTC
cdr3_aa: CASSSPTSGLYNEQFF

d_call: .
v_call: TRBV5-6
clone_size: .
j_call: TRBJ2-2
cdr3_nt: TGTGCCAGCAGCTTGTCGATCGGGTACACCGGGGAGCTGTTTTTT
cdr3_aa: CASSLSIGYTGELFF

d_call: TRBD2
v_call: TRBV29-1
clone_size: .
j_call: TRBJ2-7
cdr3_nt: TGCAGCGTCGGGACTAGCGGGAGGGGCTACGAGCAGTACTTC
cdr3_aa: CSVGTSGRGYEQYF

d_call: .
v_call: TRBV29-1
clone_size: .
j_call: TRBJ1-2
cdr3_nt: TGCAGCGTTCCCTCGACAACTAACTATGGCTACACCTTC
cdr3_aa: CSVPSTTNYGYTF

d_call: .
v_call: TRBV5-1
clone_size: .
j_call: TRBJ2-6
cdr3_nt: TGCGCCAGCAGCCCCTTGGGGTCAGGACGCAAAAGCTCTGGGGCCAACGTCCTGACTTTC
cdr3_aa: CASSPLGSGRKSSGANVLTF

d_call: TRBD2
v_call: TRBV7-3
clone_size: .
j_call: TRBJ2-1
cdr3_nt: TGTGCCAGCAGCTTCATGGCTAGCGGGAGGGGTGAGCAGTTCTTC
cdr3_aa: CASSFMASGRGEQFF

d_call: .
v_call: TRBV19
clone_size: .
j_call: TRBJ2-1
cdr3_nt: TGTGCCAGTGGAACTAGGGGTTCCTACAATGAGCAGTTCTTC
cdr3_aa: CASGTRGSYNEQFF

d_call: .
v_call: TRBV18
clone_size: few
j_call: TRBJ1-1
cdr3_nt: TGTGCCAGCTCACCAGGCAGGGAAACTGAAGCTTTCTTT
cdr3_aa: CASSPGRETEAFF

d_call: .
v_call: TRBV30
clone_size: .
j_call: TRBJ1-1
cdr3_nt: TGTGCCTGGAGAGCCAAGGACAAGACCAACACTGAAGCTTTCTTT
cdr3_aa: CAWRAKDKTNTEAFF

d_call: .
v_call: TRBV6-1
clone_size: few
j_call: TRBJ1-2
cdr3_nt: TGTGCCAGCAGTTCGACAGGTTCAGACTATGGCTACACCTTC
cdr3_aa: CASSSTGSDYGYTF

d_call: .
v_call: TRBV9
clone_size: few
j_call: TRBJ1-2
cdr3_nt: TGTGCCAGCAGCGTAACAAACAACTATGGCTACACCTTC
cdr3_aa: CASSVTNNYGYTF

d_call: .
v_call: TRBV6-5
clone_size: .
j_call: TRBJ1-2
cdr3_nt: TGTGCCAGCAGTGATCCGGGACAACTCTATGGCTACACCTTC
cdr3_aa: CASSDPGQLYGYTF

d_call: .
v_call: TRBV10-2
clone_size: .
j_call: TRBJ2-7
cdr3_nt: TGCGCCAGCAGAGTTCCCGGGGCCTACGAGCAGTACTTC
cdr3_aa: CASRVPGAYEQYF

d_call: .
v_call: TRBV5-1
clone_size: .
j_call: TRBJ1-4
cdr3_nt: TGCGCCAGCAGCCAGATGCCAACTGGAGAAAAACTGTTTTTT
cdr3_aa: CASSQMPTGEKLFF

d_call: .
v_call: TRBV2
clone_size: .
j_call: TRBJ1-5
cdr3_nt: TGTGCCAGCACCCTAACGGGCAATCAGCCCCAGCATTTT
cdr3_aa: CASTLTGNQPQHF

d_call: TRBD1
v_call: TRBV7-8
clone_size: .
j_call: TRBJ2-1
cdr3_nt: TGTGCCAGCAGCCGCAAACAGGGGTTGAGCAATGAGCAGTTCTTC
cdr3_aa: CASSRKQGLSNEQFF

d_call: .
v_call: TRBV7-9
clone_size: .
j_call: TRBJ1-1
cdr3_nt: TGTGCCAGCAGCTTATCTATTGGGGGGAACACTGAAGCTTTCTTT
cdr3_aa: CASSLSIGGNTEAFF

d_call: .
v_call: TRBV30
clone_size: .
j_call: TRBJ2-3
cdr3_nt: TGTGCCTGGAATTCGGTGGACGGAGTGGTCAAAATAGATACGCAGTATTTT
cdr3_aa: CAWNSVDGVVKIDTQYF

d_call: .
v_call: TRBV19
clone_size: .
j_call: TRBJ1-3
cdr3_nt: TGTGCCAGCGAGGGCGGAGGAAACACCATATATTTT
cdr3_aa: CASEGGGNTIYF

d_call: .
v_call: TRBV5-1
clone_size: .
j_call: TRBJ2-3
cdr3_nt: TGCGCCAGCAGCTTGGCCTTAGCGGCCACAGATACGCAGTATTTT
cdr3_aa: CASSLALAATDTQYF